This TCR beta chain was sequenced for a study of siplizumab effects on memory and regulatory T cells. Overall study: Run as pairs, the mixed lymphocyte reactions received siplizumab at 0.75 to 1 ug/mL or no drug.

The CDR3 consists of 17 residues. Assay used: immunoSEQ multiplex PCR; TCRdb lists only in-frame clones, some missing. The profile shows 13,000 or so clones, 40% of them singletons. Turning to this clone: Its cognate antigen is unknown.

The cells of the mixed lymphocyte reaction underwent a roughly 6-day coculture at 37°C. The study, taken as a whole, reports: In roughly 75-95% of proliferating CD4+ or CD8+ clones, a naive or memory phenotype could not be assigned.

This TCR was recovered from a human donor in good health; the cells came from an allogeneic mixed lymphocyte reaction. Source material: CFSE-low (dividing) CD8+ T cells sorted from an allogeneic mixed lymphocyte reaction. The J gene is TRBJ2-1, the V gene TRBV21-1; the table gives TRBD2 as D, unverified against the DNA. TRBV21-1 has pseudogene status. The CDR3 loop reads CASSKAGGGATYNEQFF. CDR3 nucleotides: TGTGCCAGCAGCAAAGCCGGAGGGGGGGCGACTTACAATGAGCAGTTCTTC.